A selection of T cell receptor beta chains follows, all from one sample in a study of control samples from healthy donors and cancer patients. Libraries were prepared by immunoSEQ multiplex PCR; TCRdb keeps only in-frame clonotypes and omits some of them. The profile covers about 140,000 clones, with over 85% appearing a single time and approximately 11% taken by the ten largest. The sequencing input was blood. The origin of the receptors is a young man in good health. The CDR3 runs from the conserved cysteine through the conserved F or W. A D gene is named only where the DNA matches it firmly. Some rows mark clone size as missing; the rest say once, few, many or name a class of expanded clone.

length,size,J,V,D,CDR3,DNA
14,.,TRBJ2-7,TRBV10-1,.,CASSRGRNSYEQYF,TGCGCCAGCTCCCGGGGACGAAACTCCTACGAGCAGTACTTC
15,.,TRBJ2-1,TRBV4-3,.,CASSRTPTVYNEQFF,TGCGCCAGCAGCCGAACCCCGACAGTGTACAATGAGCAGTTCTTC
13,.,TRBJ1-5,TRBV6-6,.,CASSYSVGQPQHF,TGTGCCAGCAGTTACTCGGTGGGTCAGCCCCAGCATTTT
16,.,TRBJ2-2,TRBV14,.,CASSRLGRGGTGELFF,TGTGCCAGCAGCCGGTTAGGGAGAGGGGGCACCGGGGAGCTGTTTTTT
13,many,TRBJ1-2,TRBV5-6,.,CASSFVSLRGYTF,TGTGCCAGCAGCTTCGTCTCTTTAAGGGGCTACACCTTC
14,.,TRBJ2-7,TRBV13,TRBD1,CASQDRVRNYEQYF,TGTGCCAGCCAGGACAGGGTCCGCAACTACGAGCAGTACTTC
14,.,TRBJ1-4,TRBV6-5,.,CASTRGSLGEKLFF,TGTGCCAGCACAAGAGGGAGTCTGGGTGAAAAACTGTTTTTT
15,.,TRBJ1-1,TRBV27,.,CASSSLGEINTEAFF,TGTGCCAGCAGTTCTTTAGGTGAGATCAACACTGAAGCTTTCTTT
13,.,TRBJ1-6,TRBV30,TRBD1,CAWSPDRGSPLHF,TGTGCCTGGAGTCCTGACAGGGGTTCACCCCTCCACTTT
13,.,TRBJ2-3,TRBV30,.,CAWSKGWEYTQYF,TGTGCCTGGAGTAAGGGTTGGGAGTATACGCAGTATTTT
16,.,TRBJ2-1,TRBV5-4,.,CASSSGPGLAYNEQFF,TGTGCCAGCAGCTCGGGCCCGGGACTGGCCTACAATGAGCAGTTCTTC
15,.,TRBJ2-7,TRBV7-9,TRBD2,CASRSTSGRAGEQYF,TGTGCCAGCAGGTCGACTAGCGGGAGGGCCGGCGAGCAGTACTTC
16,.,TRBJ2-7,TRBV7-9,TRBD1,CASSFLTGQGSHEQYF,TGTGCCAGCAGCTTCCTTACGGGACAGGGATCCCACGAGCAGTACTTC
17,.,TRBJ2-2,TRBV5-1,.,CASSFSKTQTNTGELFF,TGCGCCAGCAGCTTTTCAAAAACCCAAACGAACACCGGGGAGCTGTTTTTT
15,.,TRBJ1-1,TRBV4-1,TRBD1,CASSQGQGAHTEAFF,TGCGCCAGCAGCCAAGGACAGGGGGCGCACACTGAAGCTTTCTTT